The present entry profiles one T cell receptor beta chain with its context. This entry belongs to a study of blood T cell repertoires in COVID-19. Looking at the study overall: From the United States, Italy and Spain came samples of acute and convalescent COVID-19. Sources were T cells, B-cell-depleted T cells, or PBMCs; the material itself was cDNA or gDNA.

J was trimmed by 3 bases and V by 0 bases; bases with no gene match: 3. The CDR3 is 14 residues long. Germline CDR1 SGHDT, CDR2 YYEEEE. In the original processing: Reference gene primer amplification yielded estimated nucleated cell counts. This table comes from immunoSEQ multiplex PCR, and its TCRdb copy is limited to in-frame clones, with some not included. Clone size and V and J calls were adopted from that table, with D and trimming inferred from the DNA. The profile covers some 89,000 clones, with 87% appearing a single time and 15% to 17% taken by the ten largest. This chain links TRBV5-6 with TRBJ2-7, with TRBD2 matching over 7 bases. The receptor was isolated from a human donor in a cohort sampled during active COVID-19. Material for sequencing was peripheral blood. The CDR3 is CASSLGLADYEQYF. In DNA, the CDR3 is TGTGCCAGCAGCTTGGGGCTAGCGGACTACGAGCAGTACTTC. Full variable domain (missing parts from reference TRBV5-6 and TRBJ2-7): DAGVTQSPTHLIKTRGQQVTLRCSPKSGHDTVSWYQQALGQGPQFIFQYYEEEERQRGNFPDRFSGHQFPNYSSELNVNALLLGDSALYLCASSLGLADYEQYFGPGTRLTVT.